This T cell receptor beta chain was captured by sequencing in a study of T cell responses to AZD1222 COVID-19 vaccine. Sequencing used immunoSEQ multiplex PCR; TCRdb keeps in-frame clones, though not all of them. This sample has 75,000 to 85,000 clones, with almost 90% found just once. The source of this sequence is an adult who received the AZD1222 COVID-19 vaccine. This material consisted of peripheral blood, taken 28 days after the second AZD1222 dose.

The DNA of the CDR3 is TGTGCCAGCAGTTTAGGGGCACGCAACTATGGCTACACCTTC. This gives the protein CASSLGARNYGYTF. J is TRBJ1-2 and V is TRBV28; TRBD1 might be the D (5 bases). The CDR3 loop spans 14 amino acids. Trimming removed 2 bases at V and 2 bases at J, with 9 bases between. From germline, CDR1 is MDHEN and CDR2 SYDVKM.